These T cell receptor beta chains were read from a single sample in a study of cytomegalovirus exposure and HLA in healthy donors. Sequencing was performed with immunoSEQ multiplex PCR; in TCRdb, only in-frame clones are kept and a portion is missing. The sample records some 340,000 clones, roughly 87% being singletons. Specimen: PBMCs. The receptors come from a woman aged 25-40 years in good health and CMV-seropositive. Each CDR3 is given with its conserved first and last residue. Each record gives: V gene, D gene, J gene, clone size, CDR3 protein, CDR3 DNA. D genes are given only for firm matches. Clone size is shown for a subset of rows, as once, few, many or a class of expanded clone.

TRBV7-3	-	TRBJ2-3	-	CASSPLTSTDTQYF	TGTGCCAGCAGCCCACTTACCAGCACAGATACGCAGTATTTT
TRBV28	TRBD2	TRBJ2-7	-	CASSDAPGLAGVSYEQYF	TGTGCCAGCAGTGACGCCCCGGGACTAGCGGGAGTATCCTACGAGCAGTACTTC
TRBV25-1	TRBD2	TRBJ2-1	-	CASSGLAGREQFF	TGTGCCAGCAGTGGACTAGCGGGTAGAGAGCAGTTCTTC
TRBV9	-	TRBJ2-7	-	CASSGWDRSYEQYF	TGTGCCAGCAGCGGGTGGGACCGTTCCTACGAGCAGTACTTC
TRBV29-1	-	TRBJ2-6	-	CSTQFGSGANVLTF	TGCAGCACCCAGTTCGGGTCTGGGGCCAACGTCCTGACTTTC
TRBV29-1	TRBD2	TRBJ2-5	-	CSVEDWLAGQETQYF	TGCAGCGTTGAAGACTGGCTAGCGGGTCAAGAGACCCAGTACTTC
TRBV11-2	-	TRBJ1-3	once	CASSLGLSIYF	TGTGCCAGCAGCTTGGGGCTTTCCATATATTTT
TRBV4-1	-	TRBJ2-3	-	CASSQLGTDTQYF	TGCGCCAGCAGCCAACTGGGCACAGATACGCAGTATTTT
TRBV5-6	TRBD1	TRBJ1-1	-	CASSLGRGLQNTEAFF	TGTGCCAGCAGCTTGGGCAGGGGGCTTCAGAACACTGAAGCTTTCTTT
TRBV7-2	TRBD1	TRBJ2-7	-	CASSLGTATTYEQYF	TGTGCCAGCAGCTTGGGGACAGCGACTACCTACGAGCAGTACTTC
TRBV5-4	TRBD1	TRBJ1-1	-	CASSANRDRGRTEAFF	TGTGCCAGCAGCGCTAACCGGGACAGGGGAAGAACTGAAGCTTTCTTT
TRBV5-1	TRBD1	TRBJ1-1	-	CASSRDSNTEAFF	TGCGCCAGCAGCCGGGACAGCAACACTGAAGCTTTCTTT
TRBV27	-	TRBJ2-1	-	CASSLVSVDNEQFF	TGTGCCAGCAGTTTGGTTAGCGTGGACAATGAGCAGTTCTTC
TRBV4-3	-	TRBJ1-5	-	CASSQGLGQGYSNQPQHF	TGCGCCAGCAGCCAAGGGCTAGGGCAGGGATATAGCAATCAGCCCCAGCATTTT
TRBV28	-	TRBJ1-5	-	CASRSWAYSNQPQHF	TGTGCCAGCAGGAGTTGGGCATATAGCAATCAGCCCCAGCATTTT
TRBV6-1	-	TRBJ2-7	once	CATAQTRASYEQYF	TGTGCCACCGCCCAAACAAGGGCCTCCTACGAGCAGTACTTC
TRBV7-8	-	TRBJ2-7	-	CASSLGTDYNYEQYF	TGTGCCAGCAGCTTGGGGACTGATTACAACTACGAGCAGTACTTC
TRBV7-3	TRBD1	TRBJ2-5	-	CASSPYPPRDRGQETQYF	TGTGCCAGCAGCCCATACCCCCCCCGGGACAGGGGACAGGAGACCCAGTACTTC
TRBV10-3	TRBD2	TRBJ2-7	-	CAISDSTSGYEQYF	TGTGCCATCAGTGATAGTACTAGCGGTTACGAGCAGTACTTC
TRBV4-1	-	TRBJ1-2	-	CASSQASGQGVYGYTF	TGCGCCAGCAGCCAAGCGTCGGGGCAGGGAGTCTATGGCTACACCTTC
TRBV9	-	TRBJ1-2	-	CASYRAQGYGYTF	TGTGCCAGTTACAGGGCCCAGGGGTATGGCTACACCTTC
TRBV11-3	TRBD2	TRBJ2-3	-	CASSLEAGDTDTQYF	TGTGCCAGCAGCTTAGAAGCGGGGGACACAGATACGCAGTATTTT
TRBV5-1	TRBD1	TRBJ1-2	-	CASSEGQGAIYGYTF	TGCGCCAGCAGCGAGGGACAGGGAGCTATCTATGGCTACACCTTC
TRBV2	-	TRBJ1-2	-	CASRGLLDGYTF	TGTGCCAGCAGAGGTCTCCTGGATGGCTACACCTTC
TRBV5-6	-	TRBJ1-6	-	CASSSLLGTPPLHF	TGTGCCAGCAGCTCCCTCCTGGGTACTCCACCCCTCCACTTT
TRBV28	-	TRBJ2-7	once	CASSWTGEQYF	TGTGCCAGCAGTTGGACGGGAGAGCAGTACTTC
TRBV5-8	-	TRBJ1-2	-	CASSPRVSYGHTF	TGTGCCAGCAGCCCCAGGGTGTCCTATGGCCACACCTTC
TRBV28	-	TRBJ2-7	-	CASRNREGRPFVHYEQYF	TGTGCCAGCCGGAACAGGGAGGGACGGCCTTTTGTACACTACGAGCAGTACTTC
TRBV7-3	-	TRBJ1-2	-	CASSLVRGAEGGYGYTF	TGTGCCAGCAGCTTAGTCCGGGGGGCCGAGGGAGGCTATGGCTACACCTTC
TRBV29-1	-	TRBJ2-2	-	CSVGAASGELFF	TGCAGCGTTGGGGCAGCTTCCGGGGAGCTGTTTTTT
TRBV11-2	TRBD2	TRBJ2-5	-	CASSLGLAGVETQYF	TGTGCCAGCAGCTTAGGACTAGCGGGGGTGGAGACCCAGTACTTC
TRBV7-8	TRBD1	TRBJ2-7	few	CASGQGSYEQYF	TGTGCCAGCGGACAGGGTTCCTACGAGCAGTACTTC
TRBV25-1	-	TRBJ2-3	-	CASSELRGGTDTQYF	TGTGCCAGCAGTGAATTACGGGGAGGTACAGATACGCAGTATTTT
TRBV10-3	-	TRBJ2-5	once	CAIKGGYQETQYF	TGTGCCATCAAGGGCGGCTACCAAGAGACCCAGTACTTC
TRBV7-2	TRBD1	TRBJ2-7	-	CASSLDRGLEQYF	TGTGCCAGCAGCTTGGACAGGGGGCTAGAGCAGTACTTC
TRBV9	-	TRBJ2-1	-	CASSVADPSGEQFF	TGTGCCAGCAGCGTAGCGGACCCGTCGGGCGAGCAGTTCTTC
TRBV5-5	-	TRBJ2-1	-	CASSLVWRSSYNEQFF	TGTGCCAGCAGCTTGGTGTGGAGGAGCTCCTACAATGAGCAGTTCTTC
TRBV4-3	TRBD1	TRBJ1-4	-	CASSRTGSNEKLFF	TGCGCCAGCAGCCGGACAGGATCTAATGAAAAACTGTTTTTT
TRBV7-2	TRBD2	TRBJ2-7	-	CASSSASGTYEQYF	TGTGCCAGCAGCTCAGCTAGCGGGACCTACGAGCAGTACTTC
TRBV6-1	-	TRBJ2-2	-	CASRGWQDTGELFF	TGTGCCAGCCGCGGTTGGCAGGACACCGGGGAGCTGTTTTTT
TRBV4-1	TRBD2	TRBJ2-7	-	CASSQSGTVAVYEQYF	TGCGCCAGCAGCCAGAGCGGGACCGTAGCTGTCTACGAGCAGTACTTC
TRBV7-9	-	TRBJ1-6	-	CASSLGGPPLHF	TGTGCCAGCAGCTTGGGAGGCCCGCCCCTCCACTTT
TRBV9	-	TRBJ1-4	-	CASSVAPATNEKLFF	TGTGCCAGCAGCGTAGCCCCCGCAACTAATGAAAAACTGTTTTTT
TRBV5-4	TRBD1	TRBJ1-2	few	CASSWRDRDYGYTF	TGTGCCAGCAGCTGGAGGGACAGGGATTATGGCTACACCTTC
TRBV10-3	TRBD1	TRBJ2-4	-	CAISAPATQGAKNIQYF	TGTGCCATCAGTGCCCCCGCGACACAGGGGGCCAAAAACATTCAGTACTTC
TRBV4-1	-	TRBJ2-1	once	CASSQEYMGPYYNEQFF	TGCGCCAGCAGCCAAGAATATATGGGGCCGTATTACAATGAGCAGTTCTTC
TRBV7-8	-	TRBJ2-7	-	CASSLWGLGVYEQYF	TGTGCCAGCAGCTTATGGGGCCTGGGAGTCTACGAGCAGTACTTC
TRBV13	-	TRBJ2-1	-	CASSLVLGRTYNEQFF	TGTGCCAGCAGCTTAGTGTTGGGCCGAACCTACAATGAGCAGTTCTTC
TRBV19	TRBD1	TRBJ2-7	-	CASSRVPGQGSEQYF	TGTGCCAGTAGTAGAGTCCCGGGACAGGGCAGCGAGCAGTACTTC
TRBV29-1	-	TRBJ2-3	-	CSVEVEQYF	TGCAGCGTTGAAGTGGAGCAGTATTTT
TRBV27	TRBD2	TRBJ2-1	once	CASSTGTSYNEQFF	TGTGCCAGCTCAACCGGGACTAGCTACAATGAGCAGTTCTTC
TRBV29-1	TRBD1	TRBJ2-7	-	CSVVSRDSSYEQYF	TGCAGCGTTGTTTCCCGGGACAGTTCCTACGAGCAGTACTTC
TRBV10-3	-	TRBJ1-1	-	CATTEVLNTEAFF	TGTGCCACTACCGAGGTCCTGAACACTGAAGCTTTCTTT